This TCR beta chain was sequenced in a study of shared clonotypes between healthy human individuals. Looked up from germline, CDR1 is MNHEY and CDR2 is SMNVEV (reference sequence). This CDR3 has 15 amino acids. Trimming took off 7 bases at V and 5 bases at J, with 18 bases between the two ends. Sequencing was performed with immunoSEQ multiplex PCR; in TCRdb, only in-frame clones are kept and a portion is missing. The table lists around 2,100,000 clones, about 95% of them singletons. CD45RO-negative, CCR7-positively selected cells formed the naive CD8 fraction, excluding terminally differentiated effector memory CD45RA+ cells.

Sequencing used naive CD8+ T cells sorted from blood. This receptor was obtained from a man aged 18 to 29 in good health. V is TRBV27 and J is TRBJ2-1; D is perhaps TRBD1 or TRBD2 (5 bases each). The CDR3 loop reads CASTLRAPGHNEQFF. The CDR3 DNA is TGTGCCAGCACGCTCCGGGCTCCGGGGCACAATGAGCAGTTCTTC.